This TCR beta chain was sequenced for a study of blood T cell repertoires in COVID-19. Study in general: COVID-19 samples collected from the United States, Italy and Spain covered acute and convalescent phases. T cells, B-cell-depleted T cells, or PBMCs supplied cDNA or gDNA.

The CDR3 totals 14 residues. The germline gives CDR1 SGHTA, CDR2 FQGNSA. Trimming removed 0 bases at V and 1 base at J, with 6 bases between. Profiling relied on immunoSEQ multiplex PCR, and the TCRdb table lists in-frame clones only, not all of them. The sample lists about 51,000 clones, approximately 86% occurring once. The chain has TRBV7-2 and TRBJ2-5; unclear D gene. This receptor was obtained from a man aged 55 to 70 with acute or convalescent COVID-19. Input material: peripheral blood. As DNA, the CDR3 is TGTGCCAGCAGCTTAGCTCACAGCCAAGAGACCCAGTACTTC. Encoded protein: CASSLAHSQETQYF.